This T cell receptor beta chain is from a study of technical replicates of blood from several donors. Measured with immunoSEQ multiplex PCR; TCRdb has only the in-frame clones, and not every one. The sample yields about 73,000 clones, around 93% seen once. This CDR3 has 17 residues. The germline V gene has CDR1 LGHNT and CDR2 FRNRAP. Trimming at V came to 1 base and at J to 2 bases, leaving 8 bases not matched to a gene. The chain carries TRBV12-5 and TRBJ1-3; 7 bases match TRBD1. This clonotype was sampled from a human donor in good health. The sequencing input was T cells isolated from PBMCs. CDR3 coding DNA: TGTGCTAGTGGTTTGGCGCTGCCAGGGGGAGCTGGAAACACCATATATTTT. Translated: CASGLALPGGAGNTIYF.